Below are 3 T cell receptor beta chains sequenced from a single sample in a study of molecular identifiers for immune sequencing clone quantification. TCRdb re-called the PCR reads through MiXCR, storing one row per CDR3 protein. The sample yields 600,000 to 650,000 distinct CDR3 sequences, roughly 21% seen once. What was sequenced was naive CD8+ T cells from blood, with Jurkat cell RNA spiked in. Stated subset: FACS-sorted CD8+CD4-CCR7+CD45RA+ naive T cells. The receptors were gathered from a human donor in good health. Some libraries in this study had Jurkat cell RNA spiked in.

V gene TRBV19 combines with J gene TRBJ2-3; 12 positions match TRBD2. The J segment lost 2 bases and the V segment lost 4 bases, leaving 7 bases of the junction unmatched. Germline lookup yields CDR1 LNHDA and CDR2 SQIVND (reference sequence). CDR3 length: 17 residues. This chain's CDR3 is CASSTRTSGAFTDTQYF. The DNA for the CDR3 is TGTGCCAGTAGTACTCGGACTAGCGGGGCCTTCACAGATACGCAGTATTTT.

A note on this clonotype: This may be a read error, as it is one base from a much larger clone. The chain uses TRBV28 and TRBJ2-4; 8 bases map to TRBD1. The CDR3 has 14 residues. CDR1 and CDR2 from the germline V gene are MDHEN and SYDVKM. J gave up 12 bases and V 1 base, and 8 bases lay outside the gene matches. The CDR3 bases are TGTGCCAGCAGTTTATCTACAGGGGGAAAAGCTCAGTACTTC. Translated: CASSLSTGGKAQYF.

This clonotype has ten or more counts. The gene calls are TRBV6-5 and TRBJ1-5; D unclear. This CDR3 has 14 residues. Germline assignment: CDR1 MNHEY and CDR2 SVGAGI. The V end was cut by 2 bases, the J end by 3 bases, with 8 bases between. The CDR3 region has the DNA TGTGCCAGCAGTTACGCCAGTTACAATCAGCCCCAGCATTTT. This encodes CASSYASYNQPQHF.